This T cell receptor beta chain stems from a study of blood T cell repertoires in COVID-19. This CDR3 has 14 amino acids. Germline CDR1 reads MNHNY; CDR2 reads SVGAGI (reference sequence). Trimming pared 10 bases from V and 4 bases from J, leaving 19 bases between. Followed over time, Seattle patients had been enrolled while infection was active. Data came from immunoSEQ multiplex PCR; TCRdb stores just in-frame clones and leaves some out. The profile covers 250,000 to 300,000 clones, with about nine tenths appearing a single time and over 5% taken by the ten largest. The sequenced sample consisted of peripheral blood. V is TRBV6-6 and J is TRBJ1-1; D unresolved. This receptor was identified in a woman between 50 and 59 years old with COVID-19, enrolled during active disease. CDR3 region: CATLRGLPITEAFF. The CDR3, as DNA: TGTGCCACCCTTCGCGGGTTGCCGATCACTGAAGCTTTCTTT.